This T cell receptor (beta chain) derives from a study of tumor-infiltrating lymphocytes in primary liver carcinoma. RNA and DNA were co-extracted from around 20-30 mg of unsorted bulk tissue. Researchers generated TCR beta cDNA from approximately 520 ng of total RNA, relying on a constant-region primer. Three nested multiplex PCR rounds of slightly modified ARM-PCR generated TCR beta libraries. The first two PCR rounds used TRBV1-TRBV30 primers with a Cbeta primer, roughly 10 cycles each. TCRdb recomputed calls from the multiplex PCR reads with MiXCR, one row per CDR3 protein. Of about 190,000 distinct CDR3 sequences listed, roughly 80% are singletons. The CDR3 spans 13 residues. Germline CDR1 reads SGHAT; CDR2 reads FQNNGV.

The sequence came from a man in his forties or fifties with primary liver carcinoma and hepatitis B virus infection. Sequenced input: tumor tissue from primary liver carcinoma. The chain joins TRBV11-2 to TRBJ2-1; D gene unclear. This CDR3 reads CFSISELYNEQFF. The CDR3 coding sequence is TGTTTCAGCATCTCAGAATTATACAATGAGCAGTTCTTC.